The clone carrying this T cell receptor beta chain was detected ten times or more. The antigen remains unidentified. Conversion of TCR transcripts into cDNA relied on 5'RACE template switching, which added a universal primer site and UMIs. TCRdb processed the 5' RACE reads anew with MiXCR; each CDR3 protein has one entry. This table holds about 74,000 distinct CDR3 sequences, approximately 7.7% found once. The data were obtained in a study of T cells after yellow fever vaccination. Study findings and constraints: When the response was secondary, it was weaker but reached its peak faster, day 5 versus 15.

The CDR3 loop spans 15 amino acids. Trimming removed 6 bases at V and 3 bases at J, with 14 bases between. The germline V gene has CDR1 MNHEY and CDR2 SVGAGI. The sequenced sample was CD8+ T cells sorted from PBMCs, obtained 5 days after the first yellow fever vaccination. The genes are TRBV6-5 and TRBJ2-2, with D tentatively TRBD1 (5 bases). This receptor was obtained from a man between 18 and 35 years old who received the YFV17D yellow fever vaccine. The CDR3 spells CASRRWGHDTGELFF. In nucleotides, the CDR3 is TGTGCCAGCAGGCGCTGGGGCCACGACACCGGGGAGCTGTTTTTT.